This TCR beta chain was recovered during a study of cytomegalovirus exposure and HLA in healthy donors (dated by TCRdb to 2016 to 2017). Turning to the overall study: According to an earlier analysis of a few hundred of the donors, about 179 million T cells yielded 117 million unique TCR beta sequences and approximately 300 Gb of sequence data. The study combined high-throughput TCR immunosequencing, statistical association of individual TCRs with disease status, and machine learning to predict cytomegalovirus infection status. Both class I and class II loci were covered by HLA typing, at four-digit resolution. Along with the roughly 670-subject first cohort, a separate validation cohort of over a hundred different subjects was used. To decide whether each TCR beta V gene segment behaved as functional or pseudogenic, an earlier analysis of 587 of the donors relied on high-throughput TCR beta sequencing. A later genetic analysis used genome-wide SNP genotypes for about three fifths of the 666 donors, treating that subset as a discovery cohort. Every discovery cohort repertoire had been produced on one sequencing platform. Rather than drawing on any new phenotypic data, the later analysis identified candidate immune exposures from TCR beta sequences and the way those sequences occurred across donors. In a later analysis, previously published TCR beta repertoires from 666 donors were re-analyzed and high-resolution HLA genotyping was added so that TCR occurrence patterns could be studied. About 5 DR-DQ haplotypes were handled as single units for association and clustering, since linkage in the cohort was strong. Donor age, sex, ethnicity and CMV serostatus were collected together with the repertoire data. An early release covering roughly 640 HLA-typed donors comprised about 300 gigabases of sequencing data and around 86 million unique TCR sequences. The number of donors typed differed by locus, with roughly 620-640 for A, B, C, DRB1 and DQB1, roughly 520 for DQA1, nearly 610 for DPA1, and some 450 for DPB1. The genetic ancestry cluster associated with self-reported Caucasian donors included over 65% of the 398 genotyped donors. On average, 235,054 unique TCR beta nucleotide sequences were sequenced per donor among more than 350 genotyped donors of the cohort, with roughly 19% of those sequences being non-productive. The study profiled the T cell repertoires of fewer than 850 subjects by immunosequencing and related them to cytomegalovirus serostatus. The study aimed to test whether cataloging public T cell receptors could reveal signatures of past pathogen exposure. Broader findings and caveats from the paper: In an earlier analysis of fewer than 750 of the donors, most TCR beta V segments were observed in productive rearrangements about 87% or about 30% of the time, broadly matching IMGT annotations. In a later genetic analysis, fewer N-insertions in productive TCRs were reported among donors in an Asian-associated ancestry cluster than the roughly 640-donor mean. The sequencing pipeline was judged likely to have produced a cluster of highly shared sequence variants as a technical artifact. Because HLA typing was missing for some donors at each locus, association tests included only the typed subset. At a false discovery rate of 0.05, a later analysis linked under 20,000 TCR beta sequences to specific HLA alleles. According to a later analysis, most CMV-associated TCR beta chains appeared to be HLA-restricted, and the HLA associations seemed to be driven largely by CMV exposure. For the cohort, immune exposure information was limited to CMV serostatus. Some 15 rarely observed V segments, including chromosome 9 orphons, were excluded from the earlier analysis of approximately 600 of the donors because counts were too low. It was suggested by the authors that the approach could potentially be generalized to other disease states and immunological phenotypes. When HLA alleles, especially DR and DQ, strongly co-occurred, TCR associations were difficult to assign to individual alleles. A few of the identified cytomegalovirus-associated TCR beta chains were confirmed in vitro to be specific for cytomegalovirus antigens. A later analysis found that HLA-associated TCR beta chains were more clonally expanded and had lower generation probabilities than equally common non-associated chains. A total of 150 or so TCR beta chains were listed by the study as associated with cytomegalovirus. Presence/absence analyses assumed roughly uniform sequencing depth across donors, an assumption that may not hold. According to a later analysis, parvovirus B19, influenza, CMV and Epstein-Barr virus appeared linked to several top co-occurrence clusters. Cytomegalovirus status was reported to be diagnosed by the classifier with high specificity and sensitivity in both the original and validation cohorts. Because the 87-base-pair reads could not distinguish some IMGT-functional V segments, including TRBV6-2 and TRBV6-3, those segments were excluded. In a later analysis, TCR association rates were found to vary across HLA loci, with the most associated TCRs seen for DRB1 alleles and the fewest for HLA-C alleles. An association between a missense DCLRE1C variant and V-gene and J-gene trimming of TCR beta chains was found in a later genetic analysis and replicated in an independent cohort. Linkage disequilibrium might explain the correlated functional status among segregating V segments, but an unknown experimental factor could not be ruled out. Most TCR sequences were observed very rarely across donors, whereas some public TCRs were present in many individuals. The cohort was sequenced for TCR beta chains only, and without alpha or paired-chain data the features that could be detected were limited. A further reported finding was that TCR beta sequences accurately predicted the HLA-A and HLA-B alleles for most subjects in the first cohort.

Library method: the immunoSEQ multiplex PCR assay. A mixture of 60 forward primers for TCR Vbeta segments and 13 reverse primers for TCR Jbeta segments was used in the multiplex PCR. The CDR3 region of rearranged TCR beta genes was amplified from genomic DNA by a multiplex PCR assay. The Illumina HiSeq System was used to sequence the amplified TCR beta libraries as 87-base-pair reads. The authors' pipeline ran thus. A later analysis tallied 70 million to 100 million unique TCR beta chains across the 650 to 750 repertoires, and approximately 12 million of those chains were shared by two or more donors. Raw reads were error-corrected and collapsed into unique sequences with a nearest-neighbor algorithm that merged closely related sequences to remove PCR and sequencing errors. V, D and J gene segments were assigned by aligning CDR3 sequences to IMGT reference sequences. For a sequence to be retained, at least a six-nucleotide match to both a V gene segment and a J gene segment was required. Rearrangements were called productive when the CDR3 lacked stop codons and stayed in frame with V and J; all others were non-productive. CDR3 was defined according to IMGT convention as the region running from the second conserved V-encoded cysteine to the conserved J-encoded phenylalanine. The earlier analysis of some 550 of the donors excluded any sequence lacking an unambiguous match to a single V gene segment. An earlier analysis of over 450 of the donors classified V segments as functional when productive rearrangements were above 56.7% and as segregating when the standard deviation between donors was above 5%. A statistical classification framework was developed to diagnose cytomegalovirus status using the catalog of TCR beta chain sequences. V and J gene assignment, in a later analysis, came from comparing TCR nucleotide sequences with IMGT/GENE-DB human TR gene sequences. Using the TCRdist pipeline, a later analysis assigned CDR3 sequences along with most-parsimonious VDJ recombination scenarios. In a later analysis, each TCR beta chain was defined by its CDR3 amino acid sequence together with its V-gene family, and reads lacking a unique V-gene family were excluded. As a way to deal with suspected cross-contamination and a sequencing artifact, a later analysis dropped 450 to 600 nucleotide sequences that were highly shared and had low generation probability. In a later analysis, a clonal expansion index was calculated for each public chain from normalized within-repertoire ranks of inferred template counts. A later analysis computed generation probabilities with a VDJ recombination model fitted to out-of-frame rearrangements, and checked the results against IGoR. In a later analysis, TCR-TCR, TCR-HLA and TCR-CMV co-occurrence was scored with hypergeometric tests, and a repertoire-size bias correction was applied to TCR pairs. A later analysis estimated false discovery rates by permuting HLA or CMV assignments 20 times. In a later analysis, co-occurring TCRs were grouped using DBSCAN, with TCRdist sequence similarity added in when clustering inside HLA-allele-positive subsets. Repertoires with fewer than 30,000 or more than 120,000 public chains were left out of co-occurrence clustering, as were a handful of repertoires with anomalous nucleotide sharing. TCRdb's version of the immuneACCESS table is confined to in-frame rearrangements and falls short of the full clone set. An unresolved V gene accounts for under half of the shortfall where checked; the remainder is of unknown origin. V and J calls and clone size are as listed in that table; D and trimming were resolved from the DNA. This sample has under 130,000 clones in its table, and 65% to 85% of those were observed once. Approximately 4.3% of the sample goes to the ten largest clones.

In total, just over 650 healthy bone marrow donors made up the cohort. At the time of sampling, all cohort members were nominally healthy, though unrecorded immune exposures were likely present. The donor was CMV seropositive and was included in the group of around 300 seropositive cohort members. Every donor gave a peripheral blood sample, and the peripheral blood mononuclear cells from that sample were used for TCR beta sequencing. The Qiagen DNeasy Blood Extraction Kit was used to extract genomic DNA from the blood cell samples. After removal of 4 bases from V and 0 bases from J, the junction retains 3 bases not matched to a gene. Via the germline V gene, CDR1 is SGHRS and CDR2 YFSETQ. Inclusive of the bounding cysteine and phenylalanine, the CDR3 is 15 residues long. The entry retains the CDR3 DNA only, 45 bases that are in frame from base 1. Of note for this clone: Its antigen is unknown. The record has no base qualities; no much larger clone is one base away.

The origin of this receptor is a man in his forties or fifties in good health and CMV-seropositive. The sequenced material came from PBMCs. The chain links TRBV5-1 with TRBJ2-1, with 8 central nucleotides matching TRBD1. The CDR3 has the sequence CASSHRGSSYNEQFF. The DNA sequence reads TGCGCCAGCAGCCACAGGGGGAGCTCCTACAATGAGCAGTTCTTC. Reference TRBV5-1 and TRBJ2-1 proteins supply the regions before and after the CDR3; the full variable domain is: KAGVTQTPRYLIKTRGQQVTLSCSPISGHRSVSWYQQTPGQGLQFLFEYFSETQRNKGNFPGRFSGRQFSNSRSEMNVSTLELGDSALYLCASSHRGSSYNEQFFGPGTRLTVL.